These T cell receptor beta chains were read from a single sample in a study of blood T cell repertoires in COVID-19. Sequencing used immunoSEQ multiplex PCR; TCRdb keeps in-frame clones, though not all of them. The sample includes tens of thousands of clones, under 95% seen only once; the top ten take about 6%. The specimen was peripheral blood. Source of these receptors: a human donor in a cohort sampled during active COVID-19. Each CDR3 is given without its conserved first and last residue. Some rows have no size entry. The others give once, few or many, or a class for an expanded clone.

V gene	CDR3 length	J gene	clone size	CDR3 protein
TRBV27	12	TRBJ2-1	.	ASRLWDRANEQF
TRBV6-4	11	TRBJ2-2	.	ASSEQSTGELF
TRBV18	13	TRBJ1-1	.	ASSPTQGTNTEAF
TRBV19	12	TRBJ1-1	.	ASRKQGAGTEAF
TRBV3-1/TRBV3-2	14	TRBJ2-1	.	ASSHGAGLSYNEQF
TRBV9	14	TRBJ2-2	.	ASRSSGSQGTGELF
TRBV6-6	13	TRBJ1-2	.	ASSDPGGNNYGYT
TRBV6-6	12	TRBJ2-1	.	ASRLGTGDSEQF
TRBV20-1	9	TRBJ1-4	.	SARTDEKLF
TRBV4-2	15	TRBJ2-3	once	ASSQLAAGGATDTQY
TRBV12-5	14	TRBJ2-2	once	ASGYLPGVNTGELF
TRBV19	15	TRBJ2-1	many	ASSPGVGRQPTNEQF
TRBV7-8	15	TRBJ1-6	once	ASSLGQGSSYNSPLH
TRBV11-2	11	TRBJ2-5	.	ASVPGHRETQY
TRBV9	14	TRBJ2-5	once	ASSVGDYMYQETQY
TRBV6-1	9	TRBJ1-1	.	ASSEWGGAF
TRBV27	12	TRBJ2-5	.	ASRRLAGAETQY
TRBV7-2	13	TRBJ2-1	.	ASSLTSGGNNEQF
TRBV5-1	11	TRBJ1-4	.	ASSQQTVGKLF
TRBV4-3	12	TRBJ1-6	few	ASSQDPTGSPLH
TRBV4-2	14	TRBJ2-5	.	ASSQGQGQGMETQY
TRBV19	11	TRBJ2-7	once	ASSKTGTYEQY
TRBV15	12	TRBJ1-6	.	ATSRTGVGSPLH
TRBV5-5	13	TRBJ1-1	.	ASSPLDRGHTEAF
TRBV12-3/TRBV12-4	10	TRBJ1-1	.	ASSFHRAEAF
TRBV7-9	12	TRBJ2-5	.	ASSFRGLYGTQY
TRBV7-8	13	TRBJ2-7	once	ASSPYRGPPYEQY
TRBV6-5	13	TRBJ2-3	.	ASTLRALSTDTQY
TRBV7-2	13	TRBJ2-7	.	ASSLGSGGYYEQY
TRBV11-3	14	TRBJ2-3	.	ASSLGRQGRTDTQY